This TCR beta chain emerged from a study of early T cells in non-severe SARS-CoV-2 infection (TCRdb year 2021). About the study as a whole: Because TCR sequencing relied on bulk RNA taken from unsorted whole blood, pairing of alpha and beta chains was not possible.

Libraries were prepared through 5' RACE. The instrument was a NextSeq 500. To correct for sequencing error and PCR bias, the TCR library protocol tagged individual cDNA molecules with unique molecular identifiers. Both TCR alpha and beta chains were sequenced, and tight co-correlation was observed between alpha and beta sequence abundances in each sample. The study's processing was this. V gene, J gene and CDR3 annotation of TCR sequences was performed with Decombinator V4. TCRs were defined as expanded if a significant change between any two time points was detected under a Poisson model with p below 0.0001. TCR abundances were normalised to the total number of TCRs sequenced per sample and were expressed as counts per million. MAIT TCRs were defined by TRAV1-2 paired with TRAJ12, TRAJ20 or TRAJ33, and iNKT TCRs by TRAV10 paired with TRAJ18. VDJdb, accessed 1 November 2021, was searched for CMV, EBV and SARS-CoV-2 annotated TCRs, with TCRs annotated for multiple antigens excluded. Clones were called with MiXCR by TCRdb after fastp trimmed the public reads at Q25, and only in-frame beta chains were retained. Each entry is one CDR3 protein sequence, shown with its most common DNA and genes. The V and J calls were determined by TCRdb, not by the authors. The sample table shows tens of thousands of distinct CDR3 sequences, and more than 12% are seen once. Clones ranked in the top ten supply around 6% of the sample.

This was a case-control study nested in a cohort of healthcare workers in London, UK, who had nasopharyngeal swab PCR tests and blood samples taken every week. Healthcare workers were recruited between 23 and 31 March 2020, during the week of the UK lockdown, and were followed weekly for up to roughly 16 weeks. Between the V and J ends, shortened by 5 bases and 4 bases respectively, the junction contains 15 bases. The CDR3 runs 15 amino acids, cysteine and phenylalanine included. Only the CDR3 DNA stays, 45 bases, in frame from base 1. Points on this clonotype: The antigen this receptor binds is unknown. Base qualities are not at hand, and no much larger clone is one base apart.

General findings and caveats noted by the study authors: VDJdb matching was skewed toward anti-spike CD8 responses, so virus-specific expansions were likely underestimated and private and CD4 specificities were missed.

This clonotype was sampled from an adult who was a healthcare worker with PCR-confirmed SARS-CoV-2 infection or an uninfected control (not recorded which). Sequencing was carried out using whole blood. In this chain, TRBV12-3 or TRBV12-4 is recombined with TRBJ1-5, with no confident D gene call. The CDR3 corresponds to CASSPLRGLNQPQHF. Here is the DNA: TGTGCCAGCAGTCCCCTTAGAGGGTTAAATCAGCCCCAGCATTTT.